These 19 T cell receptor beta chains share one sample of origin, sequenced in a study of cytomegalovirus exposure and HLA in healthy donors. Assay: immunoSEQ multiplex PCR; the TCRdb copy retains only in-frame clones and omits some. The sample has roughly 100,000 clones, approximately 90% seen once. The sequenced sample was PBMCs. The receptors derive from a woman aged 18-29 years in good health and CMV-seropositive.

With respect to this clone: This sample includes further DNA sequences coding for the same CDR3. The chain couples TRBV6-1 to TRBJ1-5; TRBD1 agrees at 9 bases. Germline lookup yields CDR1 MNHNS and CDR2 SASEGT. This CDR3 contains 13 residues. V lost 7 bases, J lost 7 bases, and 5 bases stayed unmatched. CDR3 loop: CASKVTGGQPQHF. In DNA, the CDR3 is TGTGCCAGCAAGGTTACAGGGGGCCAGCCCCAGCATTTT.

The chain is built from TRBV29-1 and TRBJ2-1; 10 bases align to TRBD2. Trimming took 6 bases from V and 7 from J; bases not matched to a gene: 6. CDR1 and CDR2 from the germline V gene are SQVTM and ANQGSEA. The CDR3 covers 13 residues. The CDR3 DNA follows: TGCAGCGTCGATCCGGGACTAGCGAATGAGCAGTTCTTC. Its protein product is CSVDPGLANEQFF.

The chain couples TRBV6-5 to TRBJ2-3, with a weak D call TRBD2 (6 bases). CDR1 and CDR2 from the germline V gene are MNHEY and SVGAGI. The CDR3 is 15 residues long. Trimming pared 4 bases from V and 8 bases from J, leaving 19 bases between. The CDR3 reads CASSSGPAFGGTQYF. The CDR3 nucleotides are TGTGCCAGCAGTTCTGGCCCAGCCTTCGGGGGTACGCAGTATTTT.

The chain employs TRBV9 and TRBJ2-7; a weak D match, TRBD2 (6 bases). With 0 bases removed from V and 2 bases from J, the gap between germline ends came to 12 bases. CDR3 length: 15 amino acids. The germline CDR1 and CDR2 sequences are SGDLS and YYNGEE. This CDR3 reads CASSVGSLATYEQYF. CDR3 DNA: TGTGCCAGCAGCGTAGGAAGTCTAGCGACCTACGAGCAGTACTTC.

The chain is built from TRBV5-1 and TRBJ2-3, with D perhaps matching TRBD2 (6 bases). The V gene's germline CDR1 is SGHRS and CDR2 YFSETQ. CDR3 length: 17 residues. Trimming took off 4 bases at V and 2 bases at J, with 20 bases between the two ends. Here the CDR3 reads CASSPGRQRIHTDTQYF. The CDR3 bases are TGCGCCAGCAGCCCTGGGAGGCAGCGCATACACACAGATACGCAGTATTTT.

This clone was picked up a small number of times. The chain recombines TRBV10-2 with TRBJ2-1; TRBD1 aligns across 8 bases. Trimming at V came to 6 bases and at J to 4 bases, leaving 5 bases not matched to a gene. The CDR3 runs 14 residues. Germline V gene data show CDR1 as WSHSY and CDR2 as SAAADI. In DNA form, the CDR3 reads TGCGCCAGCAGACTCGACAGGGGATACAATGAGCAGTTCTTC. Encoded protein: CASRLDRGYNEQFF.

The J gene is TRBJ2-7, the V gene TRBV28, with 8 bases identical to TRBD1. CDR1 is MDHEN, CDR2 SYDVKM, per germline. J lost 2 bases, V lost 3 bases, and 9 bases had no gene match. The CDR3 runs to 16 residues. The CDR3 loop reads CASSFFRDRNTYEQYF. The DNA for the CDR3 is TGTGCCAGCAGTTTTTTCCGGGACAGGAATACCTACGAGCAGTACTTC. Looking up the rest from reference TRBV28 and TRBJ2-7 gives the full variable domain: DVKVTQSSRYLVKRTGEKVFLECVQDMDHENMFWYRQDPGLGLRLIYFSYDVKMKEKGDIPEGYSVSREKKERFSLILESASTNQTSMYLCASSFFRDRNTYEQYFGPGTRLTVT.

This clone was recorded only once. This chain joins TRBV23-1 and TRBJ2-2, with D tentatively TRBD1 (6 bases). TRBV23-1 is noted as an ORF with a role that remains uncertain. CDR3 size: 16 residues. V lost 2 bases and J lost 3, with 13 bases in between. The CDR3 DNA reads TGCGCCAGCAGTCAAGCCAGGGGCCTCGACACCGGGGAGCTGTTTTTT. The encoded protein is CASSQARGLDTGELFF.

The chain recombines TRBV11-2 with TRBJ2-1, with TRBD2 identical over 8 bases. This CDR3 region has 14 residues. The V gene's germline CDR1 is SGHAT and CDR2 FQNNGV. Losses at the gene ends were 1 base for V and 6 bases for J; bases not matched to a gene: 2. CDR3 nucleotides: TGTGCCAGCAGCTTAGCGGGGGGGCGCAATGAGCAGTTCTTC. As protein: CASSLAGGRNEQFF.

The rearrangement links TRBV5-1 to TRBJ2-1; 9 bases map to TRBD1. V gave up 4 bases and J gave up 9 bases; unmatched junction bases: 8. This CDR3 has 14 residues. The germline gives CDR1 SGHRS, CDR2 YFSETQ. The DNA for the CDR3 is TGCGCCAGCAGCGAGGAACAGGGGGCAACTGAGCAGTTCTTC. Translated: CASSEEQGATEQFF.

The genes are TRBV27 and TRBJ1-2, with 8 bases lining up with TRBD1. Trimming at V came to 6 bases and at J to 9 bases, leaving 15 bases not matched to a gene. Germline CDR1 reads MNHEY; CDR2 reads SMNVEV (reference sequence). This CDR3 has 15 residues. CDR3 amino acids: CASSPALTGVFSYTF. CDR3 DNA sequence: TGTGCCAGCAGCCCTGCCTTGACAGGGGTCTTTAGCTACACCTTC.

The J gene is TRBJ2-5, the V gene TRBV14; D possibly corresponds to TRBD2 (6 bases). The V and J ends lost 2 bases and 4 bases respectively, with 11 bases between them. The CDR3 spans 14 residues. Germline CDR1 SGHDN, CDR2 FVKESK. DNA for the CDR3: TGTGCCAGCAGCCAACAATCGCGGGGAGAGACCCAGTACTTC. This codes for CASSQQSRGETQYF.

This sequence joins TRBV6-5 and TRBJ2-7, with a possible D match to TRBD1 (6 bases). The CDR3 sequence is 15 residues long. Between the trimmed V and J ends, which lost 2 bases and 3 bases, there was a span of 14 bases. Germline V gene lookup returns CDR1 MNHEY and CDR2 SVGAGI. Here the CDR3 DNA reads TGTGCCAGCAGTTACCAGTGGGAGACAGGCTACGAGCAGTACTTC. This codes for CASSYQWETGYEQYF.

The chain combines TRBV7-9 with TRBJ1-5; tentative D call: TRBD1 (5 bases). Trimming removed 4 bases at V and 8 bases at J, with 9 bases between. This CDR3 spans 12 amino acids. CDR1 and CDR2 from the germline V gene are SEHNR and FQNEAQ (reference sequence). The CDR3 DNA reads as TGTGCCAGCAGCTCGGGGGACGAGCCCCAGCATTTT. It specifies CASSSGDEPQHF.

This chain connects TRBV9 to TRBJ1-5; D is possibly TRBD1 (5 bases). The length of the CDR3 is 15 residues. Between the trimmed V and J ends, which lost 3 bases and 3 bases, there was a span of 13 bases. In germline, CDR1 is SGDLS, CDR2 YYNGEE. CDR3 amino acids: CASSAYDSYNQPQHF. Written as DNA, the CDR3 is TGTGCCAGCAGCGCTTACGACAGCTACAATCAGCCCCAGCATTTT.

The rearrangement links TRBV10-3 to TRBJ2-7; perhaps TRBD1 as D (6 bases). Trimming stripped 2 bases from V and 5 bases from J, with 13 bases between. This CDR3 spans 14 amino acids. Per germline, CDR1 ENHRY and CDR2 SYGVKD. For the CDR3, the DNA is TGTGCCATCAGTGAGAGAGAAGGGGGAGACGAGCAGTACTTC. It specifies CAISEREGGDEQYF.

This clone was observed a single time. This chain uses TRBV5-6 with TRBJ2-1; 9 bases map to TRBD1. From germline, CDR1 is SGHDT and CDR2 YYEEEE. J lost 6 bases, V lost 5 bases, and 9 bases had no gene match. The CDR3 is 15 residues long. CDR3 DNA: TGTGCCAGCAGTTCACCGGGACAGGGCGGCAATGAGCAGTTCTTC. The encoded protein is CASSSPGQGGNEQFF.

The chain is built from TRBV6-5 and TRBJ2-7, with D tentatively TRBD1 (6 bases). Trimming took 0 bases from V and 1 from J, leaving 13 bases between them. The CDR3 sequence is 16 residues long. Germline CDR1 is MNHEY and CDR2 is SVGAGI. The CDR3 DNA reads as TGTGCCAGCAGTTACTCGAGTCTCAGGGGTTCCTACGAGCAGTACTTC. Amino acid sequence: CASSYSSLRGSYEQYF.

Only a few counts were recorded for this clone. V usage is TRBV28 and J usage is TRBJ2-7; 8 bases map to TRBD1. CDR1 is MDHEN and CDR2 is SYDVKM in the germline V gene. The CDR3 has 14 amino acids. J gave up 3 bases and V 5 bases, and 6 bases lay outside the gene matches. Here the CDR3 reads CASSLGGQGYEQYF. The CDR3 DNA is TGTGCCAGCAGTCTAGGCGGACAGGGCTACGAGCAGTACTTC.